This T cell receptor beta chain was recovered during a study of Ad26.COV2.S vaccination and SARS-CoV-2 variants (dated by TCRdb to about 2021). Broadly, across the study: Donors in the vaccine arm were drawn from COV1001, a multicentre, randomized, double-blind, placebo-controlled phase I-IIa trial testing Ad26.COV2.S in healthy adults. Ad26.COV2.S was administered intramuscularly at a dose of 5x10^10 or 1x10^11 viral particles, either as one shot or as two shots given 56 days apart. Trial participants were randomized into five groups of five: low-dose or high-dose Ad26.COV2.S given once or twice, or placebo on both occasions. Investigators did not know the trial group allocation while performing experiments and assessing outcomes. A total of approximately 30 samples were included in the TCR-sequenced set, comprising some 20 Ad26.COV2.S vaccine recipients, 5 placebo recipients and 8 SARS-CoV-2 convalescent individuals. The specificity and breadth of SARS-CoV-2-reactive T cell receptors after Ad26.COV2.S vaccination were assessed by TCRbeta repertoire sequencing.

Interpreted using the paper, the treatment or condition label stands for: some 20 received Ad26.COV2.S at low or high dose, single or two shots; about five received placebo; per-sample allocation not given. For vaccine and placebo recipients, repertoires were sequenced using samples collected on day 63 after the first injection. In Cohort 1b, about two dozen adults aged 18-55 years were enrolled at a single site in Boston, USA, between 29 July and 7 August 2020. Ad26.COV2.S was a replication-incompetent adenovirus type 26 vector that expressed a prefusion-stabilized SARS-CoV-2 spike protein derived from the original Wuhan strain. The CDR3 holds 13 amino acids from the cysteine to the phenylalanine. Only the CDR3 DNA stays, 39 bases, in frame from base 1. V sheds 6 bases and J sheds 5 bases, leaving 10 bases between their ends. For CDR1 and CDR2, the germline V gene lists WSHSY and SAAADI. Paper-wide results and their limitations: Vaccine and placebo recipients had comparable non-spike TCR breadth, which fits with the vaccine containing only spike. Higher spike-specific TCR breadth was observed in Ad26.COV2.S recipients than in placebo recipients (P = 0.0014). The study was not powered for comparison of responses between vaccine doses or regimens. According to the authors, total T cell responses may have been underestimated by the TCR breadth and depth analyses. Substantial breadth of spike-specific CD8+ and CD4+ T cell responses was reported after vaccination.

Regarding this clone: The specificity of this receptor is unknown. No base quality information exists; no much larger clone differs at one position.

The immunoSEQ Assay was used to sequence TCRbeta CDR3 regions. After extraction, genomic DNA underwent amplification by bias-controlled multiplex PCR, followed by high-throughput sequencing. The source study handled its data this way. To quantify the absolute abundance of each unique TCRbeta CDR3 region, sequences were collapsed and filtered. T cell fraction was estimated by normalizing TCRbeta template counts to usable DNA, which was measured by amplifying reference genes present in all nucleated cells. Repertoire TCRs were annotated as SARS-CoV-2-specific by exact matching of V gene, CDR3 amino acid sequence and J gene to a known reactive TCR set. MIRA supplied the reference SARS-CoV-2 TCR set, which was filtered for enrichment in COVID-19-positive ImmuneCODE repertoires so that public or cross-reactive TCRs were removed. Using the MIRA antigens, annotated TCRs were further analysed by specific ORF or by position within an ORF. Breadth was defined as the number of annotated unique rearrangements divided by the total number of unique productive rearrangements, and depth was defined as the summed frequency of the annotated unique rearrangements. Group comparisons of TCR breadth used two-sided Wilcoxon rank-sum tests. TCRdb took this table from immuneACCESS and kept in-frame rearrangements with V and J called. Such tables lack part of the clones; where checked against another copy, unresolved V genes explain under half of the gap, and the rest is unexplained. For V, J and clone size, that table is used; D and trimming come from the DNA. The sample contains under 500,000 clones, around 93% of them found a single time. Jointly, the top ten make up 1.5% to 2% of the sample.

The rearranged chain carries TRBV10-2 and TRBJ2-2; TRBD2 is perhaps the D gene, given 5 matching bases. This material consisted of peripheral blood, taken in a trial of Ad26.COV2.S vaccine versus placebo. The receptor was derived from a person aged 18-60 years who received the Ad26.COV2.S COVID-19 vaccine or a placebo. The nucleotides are TGCGCCAGCAGGTCGTCGGGGACCGGGGAGCTGTTTTTT. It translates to CASRSSGTGELFF.